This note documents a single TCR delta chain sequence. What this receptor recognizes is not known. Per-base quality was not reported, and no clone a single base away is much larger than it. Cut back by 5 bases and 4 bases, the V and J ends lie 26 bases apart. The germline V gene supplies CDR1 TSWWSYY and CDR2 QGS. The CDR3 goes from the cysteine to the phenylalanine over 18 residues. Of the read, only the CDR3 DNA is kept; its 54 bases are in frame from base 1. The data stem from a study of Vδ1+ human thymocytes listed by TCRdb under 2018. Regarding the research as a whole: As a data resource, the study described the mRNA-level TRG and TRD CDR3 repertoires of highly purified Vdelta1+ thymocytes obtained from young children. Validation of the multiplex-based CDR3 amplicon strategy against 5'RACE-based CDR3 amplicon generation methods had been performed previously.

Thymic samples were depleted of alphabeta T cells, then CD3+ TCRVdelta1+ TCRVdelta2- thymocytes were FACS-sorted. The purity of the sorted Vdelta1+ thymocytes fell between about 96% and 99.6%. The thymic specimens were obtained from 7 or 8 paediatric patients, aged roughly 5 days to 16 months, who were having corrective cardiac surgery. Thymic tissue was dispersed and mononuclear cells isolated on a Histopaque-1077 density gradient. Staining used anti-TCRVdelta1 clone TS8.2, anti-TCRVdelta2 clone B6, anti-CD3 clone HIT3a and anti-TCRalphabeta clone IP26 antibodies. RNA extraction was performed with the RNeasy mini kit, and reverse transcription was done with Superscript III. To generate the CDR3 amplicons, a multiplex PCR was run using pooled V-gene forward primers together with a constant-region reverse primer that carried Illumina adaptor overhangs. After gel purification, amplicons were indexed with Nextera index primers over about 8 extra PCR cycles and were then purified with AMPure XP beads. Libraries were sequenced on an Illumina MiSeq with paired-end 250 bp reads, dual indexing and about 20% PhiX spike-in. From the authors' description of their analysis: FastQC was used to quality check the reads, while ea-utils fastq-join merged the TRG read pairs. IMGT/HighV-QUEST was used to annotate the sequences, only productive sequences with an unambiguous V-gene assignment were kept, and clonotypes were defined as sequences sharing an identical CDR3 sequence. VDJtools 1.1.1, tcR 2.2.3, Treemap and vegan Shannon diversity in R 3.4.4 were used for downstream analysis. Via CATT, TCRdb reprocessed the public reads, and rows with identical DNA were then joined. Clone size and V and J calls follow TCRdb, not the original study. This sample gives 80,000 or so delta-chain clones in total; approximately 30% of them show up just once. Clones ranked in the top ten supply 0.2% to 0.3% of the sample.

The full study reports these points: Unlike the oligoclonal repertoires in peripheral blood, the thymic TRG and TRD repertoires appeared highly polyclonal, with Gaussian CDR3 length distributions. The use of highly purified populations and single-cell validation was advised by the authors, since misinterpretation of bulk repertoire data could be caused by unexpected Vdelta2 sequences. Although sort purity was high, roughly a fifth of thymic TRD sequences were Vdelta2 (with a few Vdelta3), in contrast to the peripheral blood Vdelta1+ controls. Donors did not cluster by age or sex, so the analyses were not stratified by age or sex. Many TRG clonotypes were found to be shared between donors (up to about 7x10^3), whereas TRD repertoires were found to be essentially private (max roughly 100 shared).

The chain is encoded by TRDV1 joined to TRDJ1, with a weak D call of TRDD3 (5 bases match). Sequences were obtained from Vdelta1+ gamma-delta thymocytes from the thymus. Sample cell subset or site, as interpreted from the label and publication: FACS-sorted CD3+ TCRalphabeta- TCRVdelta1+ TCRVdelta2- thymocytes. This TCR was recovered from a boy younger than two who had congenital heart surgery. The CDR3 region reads CALGHLGQLGTQGDKLIF. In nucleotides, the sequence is TGTGCTCTTGGGCATCTTGGACAGCTGGGTACCCAGGGCGATAAACTCATCTTT.